This TCR beta chain was captured by sequencing in a study of shared clonotypes between healthy human individuals. About the research overall: Each donor contributed plates that comprised three CD4 naive, three CD4 memory, two CD8 naive and one CD8 memory. Study-level points and caveats: Only blood samples were collected, and tissue repertoires likely differ.

Worth noting for this clone: Its cognate antigen is unknown.

The data were produced by immunoSEQ multiplex PCR, yet TCRdb's version contains in-frame clones alone and is incomplete. The data show 850,000 to 1,200,000 clones, 70% to 80% seen once. The clonotype comes from a young man in good health. The sequenced material came from memory CD4+ T cells sorted from blood. Subset meaning: CD45RA-negative fraction.

The DNA of the CDR3 is TGTGCCAAATTACGGAGAGACTACGAGCAGTACTTC. Its protein product is CAKLRRDYEQYF. V is TRBV27 and J is TRBJ2-7; D is uncertain. Trimming left V 10 bases short and J 3 bases short, with 13 bases between. CDR3 length: 12 residues. The V gene's germline CDR1 is MNHEY and CDR2 SMNVEV (reference sequence).